One and the same sample provided the 17 T cell receptor beta chains below, sequenced in a study of cytomegalovirus exposure and HLA in healthy donors. The PCR ran on 60 Vbeta and 13 Jbeta primers. The repertoire was sequenced with immunoSEQ multiplex PCR; TCRdb's copy has only in-frame clones and lacks some. The sample contains 96,000 or so clones, about four fifths of which appear only once. The sequenced material came from PBMCs. These receptors all come from a female donor in good health and CMV-seropositive.

V and J are TRBV28 and TRBJ2-7; D call uncertain. This CDR3 is built from 13 residues. The V end lost 7 bases, the J end lost 6 bases, and 16 bases lay between the germline ends. The V gene's germline CDR1 is MDHEN and CDR2 SYDVKM. CDR3 DNA sequence: TGTGCCAGCACCCTCCATACGGGTACCGAGCAGTACTTC. Encoded protein: CASTLHTGTEQYF.

The rearrangement joins TRBV27 to TRBJ2-2, with D possibly matching TRBD2 (5 bases). The CDR3 has 14 amino acids. V dropped 5 bases and J dropped 2 bases, with 9 bases sitting between them. From germline, CDR1 is MNHEY and CDR2 SMNVEV (reference sequence). CDR3 sequence: CASSAGLNTGELFF. The CDR3 bases are TGTGCCAGCAGTGCCGGACTCAACACCGGGGAGCTGTTTTTT.

Notes on this clone: Other DNA variants within this sample encode the same CDR3. The J gene is TRBJ1-5, the V gene TRBV18; tentatively, D is TRBD1 (6 bases). Trimming stripped 2 bases from V and 5 bases from J, with 7 bases between. This CDR3 is 13 amino acids long. The V gene's germline CDR1 is KGHSH and CDR2 LQKENI. The CDR3 protein is CASSPGGDQPQHF. In DNA form, the CDR3 reads TGTGCCAGCTCACCAGGGGGCGATCAGCCCCAGCATTTT.

This clone appeared a single time. The chain employs TRBV7-2 and TRBJ2-1, with TRBD2 matching over 7 bases. Germline CDR1 reads SGHTA; CDR2 reads FQGNSA. CDR3 size: 16 residues. The V gene end was trimmed by 1 base and the J gene end by 0 bases; junction bases not matched to a gene: 3. CDR3 amino acids: CASSLVGGGSYNEQFF. CDR3 in DNA: TGTGCCAGCAGCTTAGTTGGGGGGGGCTCCTACAATGAGCAGTTCTTC.

The chain is built from TRBV6-1 and TRBJ1-2, with D uncertain. This CDR3 region has 13 residues. The germline V gene encodes CDR1 MNHNS and CDR2 SASEGT. Trimming shortened V by 3 bases and J by 3 bases, and 8 bases separated the two germline ends. In DNA, the CDR3 is TGTGCCAGCAGTGACAACGGAGACTATGGCTACACCTTC. It is translated as CASSDNGDYGYTF.

V and J are TRBV25-1 and TRBJ2-3; TRBD2 is a possible D gene (5 bases). V was clipped by 9 bases and J by 6 bases, with 19 bases between them. The CDR3 is made up of 14 amino acids. Germline V lookup: CDR1 MGHDK, CDR2 SYGVNS. CDR3 region: CASGAEEVPDTQYF. CDR3 bases: TGTGCCAGTGGAGCGGAAGAGGTACCCGATACGCAGTATTTT.

This sequence joins TRBV5-1 and TRBJ2-7, with 7 bases lining up with TRBD2. CDR1 and CDR2 (germline): SGHRS, YFSETQ. V lost 4 bases, J lost 5 bases, and 9 bases stayed unmatched. The CDR3 runs 14 residues. CDR3 loop: CASSPPGGRNEQYF. CDR3 DNA: TGCGCCAGCAGCCCTCCCGGGGGGAGGAACGAGCAGTACTTC.

The chain couples TRBV20-1 to TRBJ1-6; D unclear. The V and J ends lost 6 bases and 14 bases respectively, with 14 bases between them. Germline V gene data show CDR1 as DFQATT and CDR2 as SNEGSKA (reference sequence). The CDR3 is made up of 11 amino acids. The CDR3 DNA sequence: TGCAGTGCCCCGAGGGAGGTGGCCCTCCACTTT. Encoded protein: CSAPREVALHF.

The rearrangement links TRBV25-1 to TRBJ2-5; 11 positions agree with TRBD2. Trimming took 7 bases from V and 2 from J; bases not matched to a gene: 3. The CDR3 contains 14 residues. The germline V gene encodes CDR1 MGHDK and CDR2 SYGVNS. The CDR3 sequence is CASTTSGDQETQYF. In nucleotides, the CDR3 is TGTGCCAGCACGACTAGCGGGGATCAAGAGACCCAGTACTTC.

CDR3 sequence reads: CASSVGTSGFQETQYF. DNA for the CDR3: TGTGCCAGCAGTGTCGGGACTAGCGGGTTCCAAGAGACCCAGTACTTC. The gene calls are TRBV28 and TRBJ2-5; 12 nucleotides align to TRBD2. CDR3 size: 16 residues. The junction had 5 bases not matched to a gene; V was cut back by 5 bases and J by 1 base. Per germline, CDR1 MDHEN and CDR2 SYDVKM.

The rearrangement uses TRBV7-9 and TRBJ1-2; D is perhaps TRBD1 (5 bases). The V end lost 0 bases, the J end lost 4 bases, and 9 bases lay between the germline ends. The CDR3 contains 14 residues. Germline loops: CDR1 SEHNR, CDR2 FQNEAQ (reference sequence). The CDR3 DNA follows: TGTGCCAGCAGCTTAGCAGGGGCTAGCTATGGCTACACCTTC. It codes for CASSLAGASYGYTF.

The chain links TRBV7-2 to TRBJ2-3; TRBD2 matches at 12 bases. Germline CDR1 and CDR2: SGHTA and FQGNSA. Trimming cost V 5 bases and J 2 bases; bases outside gene matches: 5. This CDR3 comprises 16 residues. CDR3 loop: CASSPGLAGYTDTQYF. The CDR3 coding sequence is TGTGCCAGCAGCCCCGGACTAGCGGGGTACACAGATACGCAGTATTTT.

This clone was detected a few times. V usage is TRBV6-5 and J usage is TRBJ1-5, with 8 bases that match TRBD1. V lost 6 bases and J lost 3; bases outside the gene matches: 7. CDR1 is MNHEY and CDR2 is SVGAGI in the germline V gene. The CDR3 consists of 15 residues. CDR3 in DNA: TGTGCCAGCAGACAGACAGGGGCGGCCAATCAGCCCCAGCATTTT. It codes for CASRQTGAANQPQHF.

This clone was seen more than once but under ten times. The chain is built from TRBV7-9 and TRBJ1-6, with TRBD1 matching 10 bases. The CDR3 has 14 amino acids. Germline V lookup: CDR1 SEHNR, CDR2 FQNEAQ (reference sequence). Trimming cost V 4 bases and J 10 bases; bases outside gene matches: 4. The CDR3 nucleotides are TGTGCCAGCAGCTACCGGGACAGGGGCTCACCCCTCCACTTT. Translating gives CASSYRDRGSPLHF.

As to this clone: A read error may account for a junction end that differs from germline. J is TRBJ1-1 and V is TRBV6-5; TRBD1 is a possible D gene (6 bases). The CDR3 consists of 14 residues. Germline lookup yields CDR1 MNHEY and CDR2 SVGAGI. The CDR3 reads CASRYSRGGTEAFF. The CDR3 DNA is TGTGCCAGCAGGTACTCGAGAGGGGGCACTGAAGCTTTCTTT.

The chain combines TRBV6-5 with TRBJ1-2, with D unresolved. V was pared by 4 bases and J by 10 bases, with 10 bases between. The germline gives CDR1 MNHEY, CDR2 SVGAGI. This CDR3 has 11 amino acids. CDR3 residues: CASSSFGHYTF. The DNA for the CDR3 is TGTGCCAGCAGTTCCTTTGGGCACTACACCTTC.

The V gene is TRBV7-3, the J gene TRBJ2-3; 9 nucleotides agree with TRBD2. V dropped 5 bases and J dropped 4; count of bases not matched to a gene: 4. CDR3 length: 14 residues. Germline CDR1 and CDR2: SGHTA and FQGTGA. The CDR3, as DNA: TGTGCCAGCAGCACCCGACTAGCGGCAGATACGCAGTATTTT. Translating gives CASSTRLAADTQYF.